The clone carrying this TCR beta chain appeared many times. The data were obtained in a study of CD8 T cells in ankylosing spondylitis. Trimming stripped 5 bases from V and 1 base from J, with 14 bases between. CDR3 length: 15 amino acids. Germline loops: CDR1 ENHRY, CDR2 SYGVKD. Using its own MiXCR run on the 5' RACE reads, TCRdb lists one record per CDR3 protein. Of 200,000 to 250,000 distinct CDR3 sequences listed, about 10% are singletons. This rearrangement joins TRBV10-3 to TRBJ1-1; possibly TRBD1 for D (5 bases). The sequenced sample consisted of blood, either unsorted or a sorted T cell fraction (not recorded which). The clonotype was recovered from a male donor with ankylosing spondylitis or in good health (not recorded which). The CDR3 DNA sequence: TGTGCCATCAGTCGGGGGACGGGCCCGAACACTGAAGCTTTCTTT. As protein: CAISRGTGPNTEAFF.